The 30 T cell receptor beta chains in this list originate from one sample, sequenced in a study of post-analysis software for immune sequencing data. Whole-study findings and limits: Among 5 or 6 TRBV segments more frequent in patients than controls were TRBV5-6, TRBV5-1 and TRBV20-1.

Prepared TCR beta cDNA libraries contained unique molecular identifiers. TCRdb fed the PCR reads into MiXCR, producing one record per CDR3 protein. The sample includes some 240,000 distinct CDR3 sequences, about 40% of them seen just once. Their target antigens are unknown. The sequenced sample consisted of blood. These receptors all come from a girl aged 10-17 years with multiple sclerosis.

The chain combines TRBV5-8 with TRBJ1-1, with D tentatively TRBD1 (6 bases). This CDR3 comprises 15 residues. V was clipped by 0 bases and J by 5 bases, with 14 bases between them. Germline V gene data show CDR1 as SGHTS and CDR2 as YDEGEE. The CDR3 sequence: CASSLAGGLETEAFF. The DNA of the CDR3 is TGTGCCAGCAGCTTGGCTGGGGGGCTGGAGACTGAAGCTTTCTTT.

This clonotype was picked up many times. The genes are TRBV11-1 and TRBJ2-1, with TRBD2 as a possible D gene (6 bases). The germline V and J ends were trimmed by 1 base and 8 bases, with 9 bases remaining between them. The CDR3 length is 13 residues. Germline values: CDR1 SGHAT, CDR2 FQDESV (reference sequence). The CDR3, as DNA: TGTGCCAGCAGCTTAGAGATAGCGGATGAGCAGTTCTTC. As protein: CASSLEIADEQFF.

Ten or more counts support this clonotype. V and J are TRBV29-1 and TRBJ2-7, with D possibly TRBD1 on 5 matching bases. This CDR3 has 16 residues. Deletions cut 4 bases from V and 0 bases from J, with 19 bases between. Germline CDR1 and CDR2: SQVTM and ANQGSEA. CDR3 sequence reads: CSVGVRGQRISYEQYF. DNA of the CDR3: TGCAGCGTTGGGGTAAGGGGCCAGAGGATCTCCTACGAGCAGTACTTC.

This sequence joins TRBV7-9 and TRBJ2-2, with 9 positions matching TRBD2. Trimming cost V 5 bases and J 7 bases; bases outside gene matches: 8. CDR3 length equals 15 residues. CDR1 is SEHNR and CDR2 is FQNEAQ in the germline V gene (reference sequence). The CDR3 spells CASSLSGSSVGELFF. In nucleotides, the CDR3 is TGTGCCAGCAGCCTTAGCGGGAGCAGTGTCGGGGAGCTGTTTTTT.

This clonotype was recorded only once. The chain recombines TRBV7-9 with TRBJ2-4; D possibly corresponds to TRBD1 (5 bases). The germline V gene encodes CDR1 SEHNR and CDR2 FQNEAQ (reference sequence). CDR3 length: 17 amino acids. Trimming pared 5 bases from V and 1 base from J, leaving 18 bases between. In DNA, the CDR3 is TGTGCCAGCAGCCCTAAGCTAGGGGCTGGGGCCAAAAACATTCAGTACTTC. It is translated as CASSPKLGAGAKNIQYF.

This clonotype was recorded a few times. CDR3: CASTHDMDGSSYNEQYF. The CDR3 nucleotides are TGTGCCAGCACCCATGATATGGACGGGAGCTCCTACAATGAGCAGTACTTC. The chain is built from TRBV21-1 and TRBJ2-1. The tail of the sequence fits TRBJ2-7 better, so the J call may be wrong. TRBV21-1 is assigned pseudogene status. CDR3 size: 17 residues.

This clonotype was detected only a few times. Possible read error: a much larger clone is one base away. V gene TRBV20-1 combines with J gene TRBJ2-5; 11 bases match TRBD2. Germline V CDR1 and CDR2: DFQATT, SNEGSKA (reference sequence). The CDR3 extends over 14 amino acids. V lost 1 base to trimming and J lost 11 bases; unmatched junction nucleotides: 9. CDR3 loop: CSARGTSGYNEQYF. CDR3 DNA sequence: TGCAGTGCTAGAGGGACTAGCGGGTACAATGAGCAGTACTTC.

V usage is TRBV12-3 or TRBV12-4 and J usage is TRBJ2-4, with unresolved D. The V and J ends lost 5 bases and 0 bases respectively, with 8 bases between them. The CDR3 totals 14 residues. The CDR3 region has the DNA TGTGCCAGCAGTCCGCAATCAGCCAAAAACATTCAGTACTTC. Translated, it gives CASSPQSAKNIQYF.

Points on this clonotype: Since a much larger clone is just one base distant, this may be a read error. V gene TRBV20-1 combines with J gene TRBJ2-3; a possible D gene is TRBD2 (6 bases). Germline lookup yields CDR1 DFQATT and CDR2 SNEGSKA (reference sequence). The CDR3 extends over 12 amino acids. The V gene lost 5 bases and the J gene lost 2 bases, with 8 bases spanning the gap. The CDR3 sequence is CSALDYTDTQYF. The CDR3 DNA reads as TGCAGTGCTTTGGACTACACAGATACGCAGTATTTT.

This clonotype appeared many times. The chain couples TRBV12-3 or TRBV12-4 to TRBJ2-5; D may be TRBD1 (5 bases). The ends were cut back, 6 bases at V and 4 bases at J, with 18 bases in the middle. The CDR3 is made up of 15 amino acids. CDR3 in DNA: TGTGCCAGCAGCCTGCGGTCCCCGCAGGGAGAGACCCAGTACTTC. Encoded protein: CASSLRSPQGETQYF.

As for this clonotype: A read error may be the cause here, since a much bigger clone is one base away. V and J are TRBV20-1 and TRBJ2-7; D possibly matches TRBD1 or TRBD2 (5 bases each). V shed 1 base and J shed 7 bases, with 20 bases lying between them. There are 15 residues in the CDR3. Germline loops: CDR1 DFQATT, CDR2 SNEGSKA (reference sequence). The chain's CDR3 is CSARVIRDVRNEQYF. The DNA of the CDR3 is TGCAGTGCTAGAGTTATCCGGGACGTCCGGAATGAGCAGTACTTC.

The V and J genes are TRBV7-9 and TRBJ2-4; 7 nucleotides match TRBD1. The closer fit of TRBJ2-7 to the DNA end suggests the J call may be wrong. This CDR3 contains 16 residues. Looked up from germline, CDR1 is SEHNR and CDR2 is FQNEAQ (reference sequence). The CDR3 sequence: CASMASGGHRSYEQYF. DNA of the CDR3: TGTGCCAGCATGGCGTCAGGGGGTCACCGATCCTACGAGCAGTACTTC.

This clonotype has ten or more counts. The chain uses TRBV5-5 and TRBJ2-5; a possible D gene is TRBD2 (6 bases). This CDR3 contains 13 residues. The germline gives CDR1 SGHKS, CDR2 YYEKEE (reference sequence). V lost 4 bases to trimming and J lost 4 bases, with 11 bases between them. The CDR3 here is CASSPAGGETQYF. The CDR3 bases are TGTGCCAGCAGCCCTGCCGGGGGAGAGACCCAGTACTTC.

In this sample, this clonotype turned up many times. The V call is TRBV10-2, the J call TRBJ1-2; D perhaps matches TRBD1 (5 bases). Germline V gene data show CDR1 as WSHSY and CDR2 as SAAADI. The CDR3 has 13 residues. V was cut by 6 bases and J by 1 base, with 9 bases left in between. The CDR3 DNA follows: TGCGCCAGCAGCGAACAGGTTAACTATGGCTACACCTTC. Amino acids: CASSEQVNYGYTF.

In this sample, this clonotype turned up a few times. The rearrangement joins TRBV6-1 to TRBJ1-1; tentatively, D is TRBD1 (5 bases). Germline CDR1 MNHNS, CDR2 SASEGT. CDR3 length: 16 residues. Between the trimmed V and J ends, which lost 0 bases and 7 bases, there was a span of 18 bases. DNA for the CDR3: TGTGCCAGCAGTGAAGCGCGGGGCGGGACCGGCGGTGAAGCTTTCTTT. Protein: CASSEARGGTGGEAFF.

This clonotype was recorded many times. The rearrangement links TRBV21-1 to TRBJ2-5; the table's D gene call, TRBD1, was not cross checked with the DNA. TRBV21-1 is noted as a pseudogene. The CDR3 consists of 19 residues. The CDR3 loop is CASSNAGATGPDQRETQYF. CDR3 bases: TGTGCCAGCAGCAACGCGGGGGCGACAGGGCCCGATCAAAGGGAGACCCAGTACTTC.

As regards this clonotype: A single base separates this from a much larger clone, so it may be a read error. This chain uses TRBV11-3 with TRBJ1-2, with D possibly TRBD1 on 6 matching bases. The CDR3 runs to 13 residues. Germline lookup yields CDR1 SGHNT and CDR2 YENEEA. Between the trimmed V and J ends, which lost 4 bases and 7 bases, there was a span of 13 bases. The CDR3 loop reads CASSSRTEGGYTF. In nucleotides, the CDR3 is TGTGCCAGCAGCTCAAGGACAGAGGGTGGCTACACCTTC.

This clonotype came up a few times. The rearrangement links TRBV5-6 to TRBJ1-4; a possible D gene is TRBD1 (6 bases). Germline V CDR1 and CDR2: SGHDT, YYEEEE. Deletions cut 4 bases from V and 7 bases from J, with 20 bases between. CDR3 length: 16 residues. The CDR3 sequence is CASSPKMTGAFEKLFF. CDR3 nucleotide sequence: TGTGCCAGCAGCCCGAAGATGACAGGTGCTTTTGAAAAACTGTTTTTT.

This clonotype was observed a single time. A much larger clone differs by one base, so this may be a read error. The CDR3 loop is CGARASSDTEAFF. Here the CDR3 DNA reads TGCGGTGCTAGAGCCTCTTCTGACACTGAAGCTTTCTTT. The chain employs TRBV20-1 and TRBJ1-1; D not resolved. This CDR3 spans 13 amino acids. The germline gives CDR1 DFQATT, CDR2 SNEGSKA (reference sequence).

With respect to this clonotype: A much more abundant neighbour one base away suggests this may be a read error. The CDR3 DNA follows: TGCAGAGTTGAGAGTGGCTACACCTTC. It is translated as CRVESGYTF. The genes are TRBV29-1 and TRBJ1-2; D not resolved. Germline CDR1 reads SQVTM; CDR2 reads ANQGSEA. This CDR3 is built from 9 residues.

The chain has TRBV20-1 and TRBJ2-1; a possible D gene is TRBD1 (6 bases). The CDR3 is 13 amino acids. The ends were cut back, 6 bases at V and 10 bases at J, with 19 bases in the middle. The V gene's germline CDR1 is DFQATT and CDR2 SNEGSKA (reference sequence). The CDR3 is CSARPPGHLEQFF. The CDR3 DNA follows: TGCAGTGCCCGTCCTCCGGGACACCTCGAGCAGTTCTTC.

The chain uses TRBV7-2 and TRBJ2-4; D gene ambiguous. CDR3 length equals 14 residues. The germline V gene has CDR1 SGHTA and CDR2 FQGNSA. Trimming shortened V by 0 bases and J by 7 bases, and 10 bases separated the two germline ends. The CDR3 coding sequence is TGTGCCAGCAGCTTAGCCGGCAGCTCGAACATTCAGTACTTC. Amino acids: CASSLAGSSNIQYF. The variable domain in full, with the rest retrieved from reference TRBV7-2 and TRBJ2-4, is GAGVSQSPSNKVTEKGKDVELRCDPISGHTALYWYRQSLGQGLEFLIYFQGNSAPDKSGLPSDRFSAERTGGSVSTLTIQRTQQEDSAVYLCASSLAGSSNIQYFGAGTRLSVL.

This clonotype was observed at least ten times. The chain is built from TRBV30 and TRBJ2-3; D possibly corresponds to TRBD1 (6 bases). CDR1 is GTSNPN and CDR2 is SVGIG in the germline V gene (reference sequence). This CDR3 spans 12 amino acids. Deletions cut 7 bases from V and 1 base from J, with 9 bases between. CDR3 region: CASEGGTDTQYF. The CDR3 nucleotides read TGTGCCTCCGAGGGGGGCACAGATACGCAGTATTTT.

The sample holds many counts of this clonotype. This chain uses TRBV20-1 with TRBJ2-5; possible D gene TRBD2, 6 bases. V dropped 0 bases and J dropped 4 bases, with 21 bases sitting between them. Germline CDR1 reads DFQATT; CDR2 reads SNEGSKA (reference sequence). The CDR3 has 17 amino acids. DNA for the CDR3: TGCAGTGCTAGAGATCACCGGCCCGGGAGAGAGGGAGAGACCCAGTACTTC. The encoded protein is CSARDHRPGREGETQYF.

This chain uses TRBV4-1 with TRBJ2-4; TRBD1 might be the D (5 bases). The assigned J gene may be wrong: the sequence end matches TRBJ2-7 better. The CDR3 sequence is 17 residues long. Germline lookup yields CDR1 MGHRA and CDR2 YSYEKL. CDR3 loop: CASSQLLGRVAYYEQYF. The CDR3 nucleotides read TGCGCCAGCAGCCAACTCCTCGGCAGGGTGGCATACTACGAGCAGTACTTC.

The rearrangement joins TRBV11-2 to TRBJ1-1, with 7 nucleotides matching TRBD1. The CDR3 extends over 13 amino acids. CDR1 and CDR2 (germline): SGHAT, FQNNGV. J was trimmed by 7 bases and V by 5 bases; bases with no gene match: 7. The CDR3 coding sequence is TGTGCCAGCAGCCATCCAGGGGGAATTGAAGCTTTCTTT. This translates into CASSHPGGIEAFF.

There are many counts of this clonotype. The chain joins TRBV5-1 to TRBJ1-5; tentative D call: TRBD1 (6 bases). Per the germline V gene, CDR1 is SGHRS and CDR2 is YFSETQ. Deletions cut 3 bases from V and 0 bases from J, with 10 bases between. This CDR3 has 15 residues. CDR3 bases: TGCGCCAGCAGCTGGGGGACAAGTAGCAATCAGCCCCAGCATTTT. Translated, it gives CASSWGTSSNQPQHF.

Regarding this clonotype: A much larger clone differs from this one at a single base, so this may be a read error. The chain couples TRBV7-8 to TRBJ2-7; no firm D call. This CDR3 has 15 residues. Deletions cut 2 bases from V and 3 bases from J, with 14 bases between. The germline CDR1 and CDR2 sequences are SGHVS and FQNEAQ. The CDR3 nucleotides are TGTGCCAGCAGCTTATGTCCAGACTCGAACTACGAGCAGTACTTC. Its translation: CASSLCPDSNYEQYF.

This clonotype has ten or more counts. The chain is built from TRBV15 and TRBJ2-1, with D tentatively TRBD1 (5 bases). Trimming removed 1 base at V and 5 bases at J, with 12 bases between. This CDR3 is 15 amino acids long. Germline V gene lookup returns CDR1 LNHNV and CDR2 YYDKDF (reference sequence). Here the CDR3 DNA reads TGTGCCACCAGCAGAGGGGGCCTGGCGCACAATGAGCAGTTCTTC. It is translated as CATSRGGLAHNEQFF.

The table lists this clonotype with many counts. This chain joins TRBV27 and TRBJ1-1, with 9 bases fitting TRBD1. In germline, CDR1 is MNHEY, CDR2 SMNVEV (reference sequence). J was trimmed by 5 bases and V by 5 bases; bases with no gene match: 12. The CDR3 contains 16 residues. CDR3 nucleotide sequence: TGTGCCAGCAGTCCGACCGGGACAGGGTATCCTACTGAAGCTTTCTTT. Its translation: CASSPTGTGYPTEAFF.